This passage covers 15 T cell receptor beta chains from one sample sequenced in a study of PD-L1 blockade in urothelial cancer. Sequencing used immunoSEQ multiplex PCR; TCRdb keeps in-frame clones, though not all of them. This table holds tens of thousands of clones, about 90% found once. This sample comprised PBMCs, obtained around atezolizumab (anti-PD-L1) treatment. The receptors originated from a man between 45 and 60 years old with urothelial cancer.

The CDR3 nucleotides read TGTGCCTGGAGTCCAGGGCGGGGGGGACGCAATGAGCAGTTCTTC. Encoded protein: CAWSPGRGGRNEQFF. This chain uses TRBV30 with TRBJ2-1; 9 nucleotides align to TRBD2. V lost 2 bases and J lost 6; bases outside the gene matches: 8. CDR1 is GTSNPN and CDR2 is SVGIG in the germline V gene (reference sequence). The CDR3 runs to 15 residues.

The genes are TRBV4-3 and TRBJ1-2; TRBD1 matches at 7 bases. With V trimmed by 4 bases and J by 4 bases, 6 bases remained unmatched. This CDR3 is 14 amino acids long. The germline gives CDR1 LGHNA, CDR2 YSLEER. The CDR3 here is CASSPGQEIYGYTF. The CDR3 nucleotides read TGCGCCAGCAGCCCCGGACAGGAGATCTATGGCTACACCTTC.

This clone was picked up a small number of times. The chain joins TRBV6-1 to TRBJ2-3; a weak D match, TRBD2 (5 bases). The CDR3 is 12 residues long. V lost 8 bases, J lost 2 bases, and 8 bases lay in between. Germline CDR1 and CDR2: MNHNS and SASEGT. The CDR3 coding sequence is TGTGCCAGCTTAGCGCACACAGATACGCAGTATTTT. It codes for CASLAHTDTQYF.

The chain combines TRBV10-3 with TRBJ1-2; 8 positions match TRBD1. Germline V gene data show CDR1 as ENHRY and CDR2 as SYGVKD. V lost 4 bases and J lost 1; bases outside the gene matches: 2. The CDR3 has 14 amino acids. The CDR3 coding sequence is TGTGCCATCAGTGCCGGACAGGGTAACTATGGCTACACCTTC. Protein product: CAISAGQGNYGYTF.

V gene TRBV30 combines with J gene TRBJ2-2; 14 positions agree with TRBD2. Germline trimming cut 2 bases from V and 4 bases from J; bases unmatched to any gene: 3. Germline V CDR1 and CDR2: GTSNPN, SVGIG (reference sequence). CDR3 size: 16 residues. In DNA form, the CDR3 reads TGTGCCTGGAGTTGGGGACTAGCGGGAGTCACCGGGGAGCTGTTTTTT. It specifies CAWSWGLAGVTGELFF.

This chain links TRBV28 with TRBJ2-5, with TRBD2 as a possible D gene (5 bases). V was cut by 3 bases and J by 2 bases, with 13 bases left in between. Germline CDR1 is MDHEN and CDR2 is SYDVKM. The CDR3 has 15 amino acids. DNA of the CDR3: TGTGCCAGCAGTTTCCCCGGGATGAGACAAGAGACCCAGTACTTC. Protein product: CASSFPGMRQETQYF.

The sample holds one count of this clone. This chain joins TRBV5-3 and TRBJ2-2, with 9 bases identical to TRBD1. TRBV5-3 is sorted into the ORF group, with uncertain function. The V and J ends lost 0 bases and 6 bases, in that order; junction bases with no gene match: 6. The CDR3 covers 16 residues. The CDR3 DNA sequence: TGTGCCAGAAGCTTGGCCGACAGGGGGTCCCCCGGGGAGCTGTTTTTT. Translated: CARSLADRGSPGELFF.

The V call is TRBV2, the J call TRBJ2-7; no reliable D call. The CDR3 is 12 amino acids. The germline V gene encodes CDR1 SNHLY and CDR2 FYNNEI. Deletions cut 2 bases from V and 1 base from J, with 3 bases between. The CDR3 DNA reads as TGTGCCAGCAGTGAACGGTCCTACGAGCAGTACTTC. Its protein is CASSERSYEQYF.

CDR3 DNA: TGTGCCAGCAGTGCGAGCGGGGGGGCCTACGAGCAGTACTTC. Translating gives CASSASGGAYEQYF. The chain is built from TRBV6-1 and TRBJ2-7, with 10 bases identical to TRBD2. The CDR3 totals 14 residues. V lost 4 bases and J lost 2; bases outside the gene matches: 2. Per the germline V gene, CDR1 is MNHNS and CDR2 is SASEGT.

V gene TRBV7-6 combines with J gene TRBJ1-2; the D gene is possibly TRBD1 (5 bases). V lost 10 bases and J 4 bases, leaving 16 bases between the germline ends. The germline CDR1 and CDR2 sequences are SGHVS and FNYEAQ. This CDR3 contains 13 residues. The CDR3 loop reads CAIGGYGSYGYTF. DNA of the CDR3: TGTGCCATCGGGGGGTACGGAAGCTATGGCTACACCTTC.

The chain has TRBV6-5 and TRBJ1-4; possible D gene TRBD1, 6 bases. Trimming shortened V by 5 bases and J by 6 bases, and 13 bases separated the two germline ends. This CDR3 comprises 14 residues. Germline V gene sequence: CDR1 MNHEY, CDR2 SVGAGI. The CDR3: CASSQGQWDEKLFF. The CDR3 DNA reads TGTGCCAGCAGTCAGGGGCAGTGGGATGAAAAACTGTTTTTT.

The V and J genes are TRBV9 and TRBJ2-3; D perhaps matches TRBD2 (5 bases). The CDR3 is made up of 17 amino acids. Germline V gene sequence: CDR1 SGDLS, CDR2 YYNGEE. The V and J ends lost 1 base and 2 bases respectively, with 17 bases between them. The DNA of the CDR3 is TGTGCCAGCAGCGTATTGGGTCGAGGGTCGAACACAGATACGCAGTATTTT. Translation: CASSVLGRGSNTDTQYF.

CDR3 nucleotide sequence: TGCGCCAGCAGTCAATTATCCCGCTGCGGCAAGGCCTACCGGAGAGGGACCAAAAACATTCAGTACTTC. This gives the protein CASSQLSRCGKAYRRGTKNIQYF. This chain connects TRBV23-1 to TRBJ2-4, with D perhaps matching TRBD2 (5 bases). TRBV23-1 carries the ORF label, with uncertain function. Trimming shortened V by 1 base and J by 2 bases, and 33 bases separated the two germline ends. The CDR3 spans 23 residues.

V usage is TRBV5-1 and J usage is TRBJ2-1, with D uncertain. The CDR3 totals 16 residues. The germline V gene encodes CDR1 SGHRS and CDR2 YFSETQ. Trimming removed 4 bases from V and 8 bases from J, with 22 bases in between. CDR3 nucleotide sequence: TGCGCCAGCAGCCCACTTGGAGCGAGGCCTAGAGATGAGCAGTTCTTC. This gives the protein CASSPLGARPRDEQFF.

This chain connects TRBV14 to TRBJ2-5, with 12 bases matching TRBD2. The junction had 16 bases not matched to a gene; V was cut back by 7 bases and J by 1 base. Germline V gene lookup returns CDR1 SGHDN and CDR2 FVKESK. The CDR3 extends over 19 amino acids. The CDR3 sequence is CASTAGTSGFTRSQETQYF. In nucleotides, the CDR3 is TGTGCCAGCACAGCCGGGACTAGCGGGTTCACCCGGAGCCAAGAGACCCAGTACTTC.